These 21 T cell receptor beta chains share one sample of origin, sequenced in a study of early T cells in non-severe SARS-CoV-2 infection. TCRdb recomputed calls from the 5' RACE reads with MiXCR, one row per CDR3 protein. The data hold under 85,000 distinct CDR3 sequences, with around 5% observed a single time. Sample: whole blood, taken at baseline. These receptors were collected from an adult who was a healthcare worker with PCR-confirmed SARS-CoV-2 infection or an uninfected control (not recorded which).

The chain uses TRBV10-1 and TRBJ2-3; D perhaps matches TRBD1 (5 bases). Trimming left V 0 bases short and J 6 bases short, with 13 bases between. In germline, CDR1 is WNHNN, CDR2 SYGVQD (reference sequence). The CDR3 consists of 15 residues. The CDR3 region is CASSESMGPGDTQYF. CDR3 sequence (DNA): TGCGCCAGCAGTGAGTCTATGGGGCCAGGGGATACGCAGTATTTT.

V usage is TRBV6-1 and J usage is TRBJ2-3, with no clear D. Per germline, CDR1 MNHNS and CDR2 SASEGT. Between the trimmed V and J ends, which lost 2 bases and 0 bases, there was a span of 9 bases. This CDR3 has 15 amino acids. The CDR3 bases are TGTGCCAGCAGTGAACAGCTTACTAGCACAGATACGCAGTATTTT. It is translated as CASSEQLTSTDTQYF.

V and J are TRBV14 and TRBJ1-2, with D unresolved. The V end lost 1 base, the J end lost 4 bases, and 7 bases lay between the germline ends. The CDR3 loop spans 13 amino acids. In germline, CDR1 is SGHDN, CDR2 FVKESK. CDR3 nucleotide sequence: TGTGCCAGCAGCCAAGGGATGACCTATGGCTACACCTTC. The encoded protein is CASSQGMTYGYTF.

This clonotype was recorded many times. The CDR3 region is CASSLVVGIEQYF. The CDR3 nucleotides are TGTGCCAGCAGCTTGGTGGTGGGAATTGAGCAGTACTTC. The rearrangement links TRBV7-2 to TRBJ2-7; the D is unclear. V lost 3 bases and J 7 bases, leaving 13 bases between the germline ends. CDR3 length: 13 amino acids. Germline V gene lookup returns CDR1 SGHTA and CDR2 FQGNSA.

The chain joins TRBV3-1 to TRBJ2-7, with D perhaps assigned TRBD1 or TRBD2 (5 bases each). Trimming pared 1 base from V and 4 bases from J, leaving 8 bases between. Germline-derived CDR1 and CDR2 are LGHDT and YNNKEL (reference sequence). There are 13 residues in the CDR3. DNA of the CDR3: TGTGCCAGCAGCCAAGTAGGGACGTACGAGCAGTACTTC. Translating it yields CASSQVGTYEQYF.

This clonotype was counted ten times or more. The chain has TRBV7-9 and TRBJ2-1, with no clear D. Per the germline V gene, CDR1 is SEHNR and CDR2 is FQNEAQ (reference sequence). This CDR3 is built from 11 residues. Trimming stripped 4 bases from V and 8 bases from J, with 6 bases between. The CDR3 here is CASSSPDEQFF. In nucleotides, the CDR3 is TGTGCCAGCAGCTCGCCCGATGAGCAGTTCTTC.

This clonotype came up many times. This chain uses TRBV10-1 with TRBJ1-1; TRBD1 is a possible D gene (6 bases). Deletions cut 6 bases from V and 0 bases from J, with 8 bases between. The CDR3 consists of 13 residues. Per germline, CDR1 WNHNN and CDR2 SYGVQD (reference sequence). The CDR3 spells CASRTGMNTEAFF. CDR3 nucleotide sequence: TGCGCCAGCAGGACAGGTATGAACACTGAAGCTTTCTTT.

The rearrangement uses TRBV7-2 and TRBJ2-3, with 11 bases aligning to TRBD2. This CDR3 region has 17 residues. Germline V gives CDR1 SGHTA, CDR2 FQGNSA. The V gene end was trimmed by 4 bases and the J gene end by 2 bases; junction bases not matched to a gene: 8. This chain's CDR3 is CASSSPSTSGITDTQYF. In DNA, the CDR3 is TGTGCCAGCAGCTCGCCTTCGACTAGCGGGATCACAGATACGCAGTATTTT.

This clonotype was observed at least ten times. The chain combines TRBV5-1 with TRBJ2-6; 8 bases line up with TRBD1. The CDR3 runs to 17 residues. CDR1 is SGHRS, CDR2 YFSETQ, per germline. V lost 1 base to trimming and J lost 2 bases; unmatched junction nucleotides: 5. CDR3 sequence: CASSLSGGVAGANVLTF. The CDR3 region has the DNA TGCGCCAGCAGCTTGTCAGGGGGCGTAGCTGGGGCCAACGTCCTGACTTTC.

CDR3: CASSYYSDRVVETQYF. The CDR3 bases are TGTGCCAGCAGCTACTACTCCGACAGGGTCGTCGAGACCCAGTACTTC. The chain carries TRBV5-6 and TRBJ2-5, with 7 bases lining up with TRBD1. The CDR3 spans 16 residues. The germline gives CDR1 SGHDT, CDR2 YYEEEE. V gave up 3 bases and J gave up 5 bases; unmatched junction bases: 13.

This chain links TRBV27 with TRBJ1-1; D is ambiguous. The CDR3 is 14 residues long. Germline CDR1 is MNHEY and CDR2 is SMNVEV (reference sequence). Trimming cost V 2 bases and J 4 bases, with 11 bases left between them. The CDR3 sequence: CASSLSAGITEAFF. CDR3 bases: TGTGCCAGCAGTTTAAGCGCGGGAATCACTGAAGCTTTCTTT.

This clonotype was found a few times. In nucleotides, the CDR3 is TGTGCCATCAGTAGACTAGCGGGAGAGGTTGCAGATACGCAGTATTTT. This codes for CAISRLAGEVADTQYF. The rearrangement links TRBV10-3 to TRBJ2-3; 12 bases are a match to TRBD2. Trimming at V came to 5 bases and at J to 4 bases, leaving 7 bases not matched to a gene. Germline-derived CDR1 and CDR2 are ENHRY and SYGVKD. The CDR3 has 16 amino acids.

This clonotype showed up many times. The chain recombines TRBV19 with TRBJ1-5, with unresolved D. There are 13 residues in the CDR3. CDR1 LNHDA and CDR2 SQIVND come from the germline V gene (reference sequence). V was pared by 2 bases and J by 4 bases, with 6 bases between. The CDR3 DNA is TGTGCCAGTAGTATATCGGCTAATCAGCCCCAGCATTTT. Amino acid sequence: CASSISANQPQHF.

This clonotype appeared a few times. J is TRBJ2-3 and V is TRBV14, with TRBD2 matching 8 bases. CDR3 length equals 17 residues. CDR1 is SGHDN, CDR2 FVKESK, per germline. Trimming cost V 4 bases and J 0 bases; bases outside gene matches: 9. CDR3 in DNA: TGTGCCAGCAGCCTTAAAATAGCGGGGCCGAGCACAGATACGCAGTATTTT. It is translated as CASSLKIAGPSTDTQYF.

This clonotype showed up just a few times. CDR3 nucleotide sequence: TGTGCCAGCTCATCGGACAGGAAGGGGGTAGCTTTCTTT. Translating gives CASSSDRKGVAFF. V and J are TRBV18 and TRBJ1-1; 7 bases are a match to TRBD1. Trimming removed 5 bases from V and 10 bases from J; junction bases left unmatched: 10. Germline values: CDR1 KGHSH, CDR2 LQKENI. This CDR3 contains 13 residues.

J is TRBJ2-3 and V is TRBV7-9; D possibly corresponds to TRBD1 (6 bases). Germline assignment: CDR1 SEHNR and CDR2 FQNEAQ (reference sequence). V was cut by 5 bases and J by 0 bases, with 15 bases left in between. This CDR3 has 16 residues. This CDR3 is CASSPTSGESTDTQYF. The CDR3 nucleotides are TGTGCCAGCAGCCCTACGTCAGGGGAGAGCACAGATACGCAGTATTTT.

This clonotype was seen ten or more times. The chain recombines TRBV20-1 with TRBJ2-1, with 9 bases identical to TRBD2. Germline V lookup: CDR1 DFQATT, CDR2 SNEGSKA (reference sequence). This CDR3 is 14 amino acids long. The J segment lost 3 bases and the V segment lost 5 bases, leaving 5 bases of the junction unmatched. CDR3 sequence reads: CSASSGTRYNEQFF. The CDR3 DNA sequence: TGCAGTGCTTCTAGCGGGACCCGCTACAATGAGCAGTTCTTC.

V and J are TRBV21-1 and TRBJ2-7; the table's D call of TRBD1 was not tested on the DNA. TRBV21-1 is termed a pseudogene. The CDR3 runs 10 residues. This CDR3 reads CANGQEEQYF. CDR3 nucleotides: TGTGCCAATGGACAGGAGGAGCAGTACTTC.

This chain connects TRBV7-8 to TRBJ2-1, with D unresolved. Germline-derived CDR1 and CDR2 are SGHVS and FQNEAQ. The length of the CDR3 is 16 residues. Trimming took off 5 bases at V and 0 bases at J, with 14 bases between the two ends. CDR3 in DNA: TGTGCCAGCAGCCCATCGAGGCTAGGCTCCTACAATGAGCAGTTCTTC. This codes for CASSPSRLGSYNEQFF.

The chain recombines TRBV5-5 with TRBJ2-3; D call uncertain. This CDR3 region has 15 residues. With 7 bases removed from V and 2 bases from J, the gap between germline ends came to 17 bases. The germline V gene has CDR1 SGHKS and CDR2 YYEKEE (reference sequence). For the CDR3, the DNA is TGTGCCAGCCCGTCTCCGAGCAGCCACACAGATACGCAGTATTTT. Its protein product is CASPSPSSHTDTQYF.

This rearrangement joins TRBV29-1 to TRBJ1-1, with D unclear. The V gene's germline CDR1 is SQVTM and CDR2 ANQGSEA. Trimming stripped 0 bases from V and 7 bases from J, with 18 bases between. This CDR3 region has 15 residues. The CDR3: CSVEDRWEIQVEAFF. For the CDR3, the DNA is TGCAGCGTTGAAGATCGTTGGGAAATTCAAGTTGAAGCTTTCTTT. The variable domain in full, with the rest retrieved from reference TRBV29-1 and TRBJ1-1, is SAVISQKPSRDICQRGTSLTIQCQVDSQVTMMFWYRQQPGQSLTLIATANQGSEATYESGFVIDKFPISRPNLTFSTLTVSNMSPEDSSIYLCSVEDRWEIQVEAFFGQGTRLTVV.